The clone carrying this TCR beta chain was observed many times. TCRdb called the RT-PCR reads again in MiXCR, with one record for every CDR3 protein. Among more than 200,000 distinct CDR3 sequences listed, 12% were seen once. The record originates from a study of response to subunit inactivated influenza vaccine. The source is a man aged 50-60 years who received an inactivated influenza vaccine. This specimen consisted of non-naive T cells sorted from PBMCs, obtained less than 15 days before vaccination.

In DNA, the CDR3 is TGTGCCAGCAGCTGGAGCGGGAATTACGAGCAGTACTTC. Translated, it gives CASSWSGNYEQYF. The chain recombines TRBV7-2 with TRBJ2-7; TRBD2 matches 7 bases. The germline gives CDR1 SGHTA, CDR2 FQGNSA. This CDR3 has 13 amino acids. V shed 4 bases and J 4 bases; nucleotides not matched to a gene: 4.